These 22 T cell receptor beta chains were all obtained from the same sample, sequenced in a study of CXCR3-negative and CXCR3-positive naive CD8 T cells. TRB cDNA was prepared as libraries by UMI-labeled 5' RACE. TCRdb processed the 5' RACE reads again and assigns one entry to each CDR3 protein, with no DNA. The table for this sample gives over 100,000 distinct CDR3 sequences. Sequencing used naive CXCR3- CD8+ T cells from blood. Noted subset: CD45RO-CCR7+CD27+CD95- naive CD8+ T cells lacking CXCR3 (TNR3-). These receptors came from a human donor in good health. Some clones in this sample may be carry-over from other donors' samples.

The rearrangement links TRBV20-1 to TRBJ2-1; TCRdb calls TRBD2, which cannot be checked without DNA. The CDR3 contains 14 residues. CDR1 and CDR2 from the germline V gene are DFQATT and SNEGSKA (reference sequence). The CDR3 loop is CSARTSGGPNEQFF.

This sequence joins TRBV7-9 and TRBJ2-1; TCRdb names TRBD2, which stays unverified in the absence of DNA. This CDR3 has 17 amino acids. Germline V gene sequence: CDR1 SEHNR, CDR2 FQNEAQ (reference sequence). CDR3: CASSLALARVSYNEQFF.

V is TRBV27 and J is TRBJ2-7; with no DNA, the TCRdb D assignment of TRBD2 cannot be verified. The CDR3 extends over 15 amino acids. Germline V gene sequence: CDR1 MNHEY, CDR2 SMNVEV (reference sequence). The CDR3: CASSFATSGGSEQYF.

The gene calls are TRBV6-6 and TRBJ2-7. Germline CDR1 reads MNHNY; CDR2 reads SVGAGI (reference sequence). The CDR3 extends over 13 amino acids. The CDR3 loop is CASSYHSRDEQYF.

This chain uses TRBV7-7 with TRBJ1-1; TCRdb selects TRBD1, and the lack of DNA leaves this call unchecked. The CDR3 runs 14 residues. From germline, CDR1 is SSHAT and CDR2 FNYEAQ (reference sequence). This chain's CDR3 is CAGGGQGMNTEAFF.

The chain's CDR3 is CASSYSVAGGWDEQFF. The J gene is TRBJ2-1, the V gene TRBV6-5; absent DNA, TCRdb's TRBD2 call cannot be checked. This CDR3 has 16 amino acids. CDR1 and CDR2 from the germline V gene are MNHEY and SVGAGI.

This chain links TRBV27 with TRBJ1-3; there is no DNA to check the TCRdb D call of TRBD1. In germline, CDR1 is MNHEY, CDR2 SMNVEV (reference sequence). This CDR3 region has 15 residues. This CDR3 reads CASSSRTGDGNTIYF.

V and J are TRBV9 and TRBJ2-7; the TRBD2 assignment by TCRdb is unverifiable without DNA. From germline, CDR1 is SGDLS and CDR2 YYNGEE. The CDR3 runs to 14 residues. This CDR3 is CASSGGSTLGEQYF.

The chain is built from TRBV27 and TRBJ2-1. The CDR3 length is 13 residues. Germline V gives CDR1 MNHEY, CDR2 SMNVEV (reference sequence). The CDR3 is CASSLFIGNEQFF.

The V and J genes are TRBV27 and TRBJ2-7; checking the TCRdb D call of TRBD1 is not possible without DNA. Germline V gene sequence: CDR1 MNHEY, CDR2 SMNVEV (reference sequence). This CDR3 comprises 12 residues. The CDR3 loop is CASSGGGAEQYF.

The chain is built from TRBV6-1 and TRBJ1-2; TCRdb calls TRBD1, which cannot be checked without DNA. Germline V gene sequence: CDR1 MNHNS, CDR2 SASEGT. This CDR3 region has 15 residues. CDR3 sequence: CASSETQGAAYGYTF.

The chain is built from TRBV6-6 and TRBJ1-1. The germline gives CDR1 MNHNY, CDR2 SVGAGI (reference sequence). The CDR3 contains 14 residues. The CDR3 is CASSYWSEGTEAFF.

J is TRBJ2-1 and V is TRBV28; the TCRdb D gene call, TRBD1, has no DNA to confirm it. Germline V lookup: CDR1 MDHEN, CDR2 SYDVKM. This CDR3 spans 13 amino acids. This CDR3 is CASRAGGAVEQFF.

J is TRBJ2-1 and V is TRBV19; the D call of TRBD1 rests on TCRdb alone, since no DNA is present to check it. Germline CDR1 is LNHDA and CDR2 is SQIVND (reference sequence). The CDR3 has 15 amino acids. The CDR3 region is CASSIGGTLYNEQFF.

The V and J genes are TRBV29-1 and TRBJ2-1; TCRdb's D call, TRBD2, is unchecked because there is no DNA. From germline, CDR1 is SQVTM and CDR2 ANQGSEA. The CDR3 consists of 14 residues. Here the CDR3 reads CSVGASGTNNEQFF.

This chain joins TRBV7-9 and TRBJ1-2; checking the TCRdb D call of TRBD1 is not possible without DNA. The CDR3 spans 16 residues. CDR1 SEHNR and CDR2 FQNEAQ come from the germline V gene (reference sequence). The CDR3 loop is CASSLDGGGHWGGYTF.

The chain recombines TRBV7-9 with TRBJ2-5; TCRdb gives TRBD1 as the D gene, but with no DNA this cannot be confirmed. CDR3 length: 14 residues. The germline V gene has CDR1 SEHNR and CDR2 FQNEAQ (reference sequence). The CDR3 reads CASTVGQGWETQYF.

The CDR3 spells CASSLDYPSTDTQYF. The J gene is TRBJ2-3, the V gene TRBV5-5. The germline CDR1 and CDR2 sequences are SGHKS and YYEKEE (reference sequence). The CDR3 totals 15 residues.

The chain joins TRBV29-1 to TRBJ2-1; TCRdb calls TRBD1, which cannot be checked without DNA. Germline V lookup: CDR1 SQVTM, CDR2 ANQGSEA. The CDR3 loop spans 14 amino acids. The CDR3 spells CSDQGGRLDNEQFF.

This chain connects TRBV7-9 to TRBJ1-1. Germline-derived CDR1 and CDR2 are SEHNR and FQNEAQ (reference sequence). This CDR3 has 13 residues. The CDR3 here is CASSYVSNTEAFF.

The rearrangement uses TRBV7-6 and TRBJ2-1. The germline V gene has CDR1 SGHVS and CDR2 FNYEAQ. The CDR3 runs to 16 residues. This CDR3 is CASSLFASGLYNEQFF.

The V call is TRBV10-3, the J call TRBJ2-7; TCRdb names TRBD1, which stays unverified in the absence of DNA. Germline V gene data show CDR1 as ENHRY and CDR2 as SYGVKD. This CDR3 comprises 14 residues. The CDR3 loop is CAISETGRTYEQYF.